The present TCR beta chain was sequenced within a study of a mutant IDH1 vaccine in newly diagnosed glioma. Per the germline V gene, CDR1 is SGHRS and CDR2 is YFSETQ. The CDR3 is 13 amino acids. The V gene lost 2 bases and the J gene lost 2 bases, with 7 bases spanning the gap. Libraries were prepared by immunoSEQ multiplex PCR; TCRdb keeps only in-frame clonotypes and omits some of them. The sample has nearly 55,000 clones, under 90% seen once. Details on this clone: Its antigen remains unidentified.

The time point was: week 35, safety follow-up. Every single dose of the vaccine, 300 ug of mutant IDH1 20-mer peptide, came with topical imiquimod. The chain carries TRBV5-1 and TRBJ2-5; the D is unclear. The sequence came from a woman under 30 with glioma. The material was PBMCs, obtained from a glioma patient whose treatment included an IDH1 peptide vaccine. The DNA of the CDR3 is TGCGCCAGCAGCTTTACAGCACAAGAGACCCAGTACTTC. Its protein is CASSFTAQETQYF.